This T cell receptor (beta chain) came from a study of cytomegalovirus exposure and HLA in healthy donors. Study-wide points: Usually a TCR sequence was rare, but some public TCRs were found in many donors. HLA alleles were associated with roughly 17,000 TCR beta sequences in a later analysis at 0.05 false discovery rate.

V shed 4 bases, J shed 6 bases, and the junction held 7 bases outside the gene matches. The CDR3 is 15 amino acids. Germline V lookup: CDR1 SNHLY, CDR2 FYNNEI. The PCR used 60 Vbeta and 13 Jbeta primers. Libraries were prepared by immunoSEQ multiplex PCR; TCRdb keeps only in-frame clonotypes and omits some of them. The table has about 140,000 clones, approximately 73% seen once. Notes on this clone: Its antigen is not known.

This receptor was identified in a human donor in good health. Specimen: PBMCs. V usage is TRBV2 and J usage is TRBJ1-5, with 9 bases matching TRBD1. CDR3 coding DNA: TGTGCCAGCAGTGGGACAGGGGATTTTGGTCAGCCCCAGCATTTT. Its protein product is CASSGTGDFGQPQHF.